This TCR beta chain was sequenced during a study of T cells in Graves' hyperthyroidism and ophthalmopathy. Template material for amplifying TCR beta CDR3 regions consisted of RNA transcripts. In the first-round RT-PCR of the TCR CDR3, the HTBI primer set was used. TCRdb re-called the multiplex PCR reads with MiXCR, one entry per CDR3 protein. Of 250,000 to 350,000 distinct CDR3 sequences listed, roughly 22% are singletons. Study results and limitations: The model's output predicted ophthalmopathy at a median of around 7 months prior to onset.

For this clonotype: Its target is not known.

Looked up from germline, CDR1 is SGHAT and CDR2 is FQNNGV. The CDR3 length is 16 residues. V was shortened by 5 bases and J by 4 bases, with 18 bases between the two germline ends. Ophthalmopathy patients had moderate-to-severe active disease, CAS ≥3, NOSPECS ≥4, and disease duration under 3 months. Sequencing was done on a sample of blood. The receptor was isolated from a man in his thirties or forties with Graves' ophthalmopathy. The chain recombines TRBV11-2 with TRBJ2-1, with D perhaps given as TRBD1 or TRBD2 (6 bases each). The CDR3 DNA follows: TGTGCCAGCAGCCCCTTCTTTCGGGGGCCTTACAATGAGCAGTTCTTC. Translating it yields CASSPFFRGPYNEQFF. Drawing the rest from reference TRBV11-2 and TRBJ2-1, the complete variable domain is EAGVAQSPRYKIIEKRQSVAFWCNPISGHATLYWYQQILGQGPKLLIQFQNNGVVDDSQLPKDRFSAERLKGVDSTLKIQPAKLEDSAVYLCASSPFFRGPYNEQFFGPGTRLTVL.